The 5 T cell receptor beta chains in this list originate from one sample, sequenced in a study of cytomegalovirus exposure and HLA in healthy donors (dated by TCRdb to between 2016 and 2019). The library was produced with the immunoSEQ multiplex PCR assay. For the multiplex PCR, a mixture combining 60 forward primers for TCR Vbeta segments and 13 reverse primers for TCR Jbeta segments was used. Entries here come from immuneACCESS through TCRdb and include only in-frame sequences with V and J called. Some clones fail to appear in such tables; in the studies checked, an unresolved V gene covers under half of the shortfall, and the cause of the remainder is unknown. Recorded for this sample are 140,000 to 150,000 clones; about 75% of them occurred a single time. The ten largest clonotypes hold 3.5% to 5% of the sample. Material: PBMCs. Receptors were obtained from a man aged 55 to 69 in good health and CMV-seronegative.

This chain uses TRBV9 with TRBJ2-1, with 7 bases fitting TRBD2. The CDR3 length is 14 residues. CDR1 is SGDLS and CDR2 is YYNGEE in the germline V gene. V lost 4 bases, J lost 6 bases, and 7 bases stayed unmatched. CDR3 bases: TGTGCCAGCAGCTGGGCGGGAGAAGGCAATGAGCAGTTCTTC. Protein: CASSWAGEGNEQFF.

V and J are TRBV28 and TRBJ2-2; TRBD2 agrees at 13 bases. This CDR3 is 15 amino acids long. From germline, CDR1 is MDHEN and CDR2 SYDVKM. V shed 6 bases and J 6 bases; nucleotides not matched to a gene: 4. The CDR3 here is CASRELAGGAGELFF. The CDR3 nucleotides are TGTGCCAGCAGGGAACTAGCGGGAGGGGCCGGGGAGCTGTTTTTT.

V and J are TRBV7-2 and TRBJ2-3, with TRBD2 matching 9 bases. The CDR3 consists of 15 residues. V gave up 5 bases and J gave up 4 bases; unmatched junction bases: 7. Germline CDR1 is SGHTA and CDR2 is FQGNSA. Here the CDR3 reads CASSPFSGSSDTQYF. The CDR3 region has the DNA TGTGCCAGCAGCCCATTTAGCGGGAGCTCAGATACGCAGTATTTT.

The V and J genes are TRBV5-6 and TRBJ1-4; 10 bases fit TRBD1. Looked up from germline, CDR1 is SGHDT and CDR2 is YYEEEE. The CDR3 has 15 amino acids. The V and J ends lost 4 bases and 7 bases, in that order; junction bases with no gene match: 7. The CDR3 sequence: CASSAGTGVREKLFF. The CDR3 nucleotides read TGTGCCAGCAGCGCCGGGACAGGGGTACGTGAAAAACTGTTTTTT.

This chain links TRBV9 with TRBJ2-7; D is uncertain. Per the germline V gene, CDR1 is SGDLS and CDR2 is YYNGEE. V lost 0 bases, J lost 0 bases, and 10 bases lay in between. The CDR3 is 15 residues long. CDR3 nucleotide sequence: TGTGCCAGCAGCGTAGAAGGAGACCTCTCCTACGAGCAGTACTTC. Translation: CASSVEGDLSYEQYF.